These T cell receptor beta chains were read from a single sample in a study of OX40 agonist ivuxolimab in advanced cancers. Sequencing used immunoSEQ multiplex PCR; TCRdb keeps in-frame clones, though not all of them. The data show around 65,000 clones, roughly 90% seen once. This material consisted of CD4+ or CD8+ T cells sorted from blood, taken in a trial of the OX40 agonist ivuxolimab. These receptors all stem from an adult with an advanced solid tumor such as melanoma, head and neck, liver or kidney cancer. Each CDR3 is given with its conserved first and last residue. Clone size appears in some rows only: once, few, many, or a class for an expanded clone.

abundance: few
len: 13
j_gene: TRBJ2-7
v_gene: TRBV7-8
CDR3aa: CASSLESPYEQYF

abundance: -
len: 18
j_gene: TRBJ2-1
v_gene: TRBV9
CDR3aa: CASSVQGGASLSYNEQFF

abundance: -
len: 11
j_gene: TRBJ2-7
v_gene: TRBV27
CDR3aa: CASSPRYEQYF

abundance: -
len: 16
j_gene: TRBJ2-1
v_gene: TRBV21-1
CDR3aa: CASSGKLAGGIDEQFF

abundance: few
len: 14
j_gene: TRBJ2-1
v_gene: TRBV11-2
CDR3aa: CASSPLTIYNEQFF

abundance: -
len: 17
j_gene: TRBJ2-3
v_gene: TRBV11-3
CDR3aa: CASSPGTSGGVTDTQYF

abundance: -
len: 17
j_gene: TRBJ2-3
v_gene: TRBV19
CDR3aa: CASTDPGLAASTDTQYF

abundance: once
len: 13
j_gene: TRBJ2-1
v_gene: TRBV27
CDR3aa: CASSLSSYNEQFF

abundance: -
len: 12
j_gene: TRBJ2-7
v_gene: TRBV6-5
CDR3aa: CASSPSPYEQYF

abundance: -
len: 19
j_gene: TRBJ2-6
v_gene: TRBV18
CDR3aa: CASSESGQFGGPGANVLTF

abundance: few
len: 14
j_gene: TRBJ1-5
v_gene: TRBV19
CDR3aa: CASSMVGGNQPQHF

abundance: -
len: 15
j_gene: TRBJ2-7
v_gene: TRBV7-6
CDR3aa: CASSYQGQGTYEQYF

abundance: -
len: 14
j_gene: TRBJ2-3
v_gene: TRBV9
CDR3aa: CASSALAGADTQYF

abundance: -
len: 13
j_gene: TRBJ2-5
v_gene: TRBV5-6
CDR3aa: CASSLGGQETQYF

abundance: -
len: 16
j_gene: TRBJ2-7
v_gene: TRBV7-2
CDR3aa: CASSLLGAGGGYEQYF

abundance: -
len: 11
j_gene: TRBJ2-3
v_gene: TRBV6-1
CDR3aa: CASSEYDTQYF

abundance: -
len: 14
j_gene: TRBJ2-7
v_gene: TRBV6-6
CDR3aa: CASSPLPDSYEQYF

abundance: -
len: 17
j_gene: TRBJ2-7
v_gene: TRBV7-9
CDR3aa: CASSLVSMRVASYEQYF

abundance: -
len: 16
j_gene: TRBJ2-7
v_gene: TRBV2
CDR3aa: CASSEALSGSLNEQYF

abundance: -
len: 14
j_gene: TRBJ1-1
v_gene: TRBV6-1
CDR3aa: CASSRGQGWPEAFF

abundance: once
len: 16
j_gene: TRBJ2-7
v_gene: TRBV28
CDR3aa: CASSSDDSQRTYEQYF

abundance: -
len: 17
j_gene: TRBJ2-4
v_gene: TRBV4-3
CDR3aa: CASSQDSWAIAKNIQYF

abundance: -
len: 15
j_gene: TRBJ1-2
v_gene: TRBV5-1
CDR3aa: CASSLETGSNYGYTF

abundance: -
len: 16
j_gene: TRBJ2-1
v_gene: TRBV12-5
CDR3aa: CASGAGTADAYNEQFF

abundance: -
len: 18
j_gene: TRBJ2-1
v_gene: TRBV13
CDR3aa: CASSHSTSGLSTYNEQFF

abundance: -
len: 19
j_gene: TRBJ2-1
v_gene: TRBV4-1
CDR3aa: CASSQERTSGLNSYNEQFF

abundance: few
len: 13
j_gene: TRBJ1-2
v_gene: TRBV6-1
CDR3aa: CASIQGGFYGYTF